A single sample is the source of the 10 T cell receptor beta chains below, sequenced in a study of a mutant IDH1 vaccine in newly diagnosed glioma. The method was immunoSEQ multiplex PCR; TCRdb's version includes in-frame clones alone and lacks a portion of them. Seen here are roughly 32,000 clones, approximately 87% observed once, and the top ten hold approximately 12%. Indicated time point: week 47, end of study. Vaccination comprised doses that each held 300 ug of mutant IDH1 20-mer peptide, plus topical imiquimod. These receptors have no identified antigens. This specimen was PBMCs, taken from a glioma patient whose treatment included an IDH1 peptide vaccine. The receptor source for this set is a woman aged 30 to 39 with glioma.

CDR3 sequence: CASSSGQRTPPEAFF. The CDR3 region has the DNA TGTGCCAGCAGCTCGGGACAGCGGACCCCACCTGAAGCTTTCTTT. The rearrangement uses TRBV9 and TRBJ1-1; 7 bases align to TRBD1. V was pared by 4 bases and J by 6 bases, with 12 bases of the junction left unmatched. CDR1 is SGDLS, CDR2 YYNGEE, per germline. The CDR3 length is 15 residues.

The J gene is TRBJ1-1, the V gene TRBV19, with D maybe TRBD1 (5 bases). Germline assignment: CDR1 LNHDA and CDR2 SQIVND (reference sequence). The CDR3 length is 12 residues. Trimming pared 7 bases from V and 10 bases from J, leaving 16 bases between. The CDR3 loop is CASNPGEGRAFF. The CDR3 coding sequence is TGTGCCAGTAACCCGGGGGAGGGGAGAGCTTTCTTT.

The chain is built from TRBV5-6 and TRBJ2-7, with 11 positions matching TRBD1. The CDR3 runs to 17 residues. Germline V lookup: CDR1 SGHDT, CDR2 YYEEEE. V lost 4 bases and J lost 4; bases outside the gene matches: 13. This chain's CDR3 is CASSLPITGQGAYEQYF. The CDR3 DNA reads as TGTGCCAGCAGCCTACCAATTACAGGACAGGGGGCTTACGAGCAGTACTTC.

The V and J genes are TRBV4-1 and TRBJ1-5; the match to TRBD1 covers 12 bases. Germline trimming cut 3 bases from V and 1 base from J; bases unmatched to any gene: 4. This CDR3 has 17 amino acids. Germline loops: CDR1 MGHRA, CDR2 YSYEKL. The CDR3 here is CASSHGTGGWSNQPQHF. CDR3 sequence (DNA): TGCGCCAGCAGCCACGGGACAGGGGGCTGGAGCAATCAGCCCCAGCATTTT.

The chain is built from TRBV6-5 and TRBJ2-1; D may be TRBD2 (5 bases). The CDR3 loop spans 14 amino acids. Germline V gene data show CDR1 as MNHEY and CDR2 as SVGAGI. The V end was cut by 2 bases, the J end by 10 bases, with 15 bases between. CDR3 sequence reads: CASSYRPSGREQFF. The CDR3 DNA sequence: TGTGCCAGCAGTTACCGACCCAGCGGAAGAGAGCAGTTCTTC.

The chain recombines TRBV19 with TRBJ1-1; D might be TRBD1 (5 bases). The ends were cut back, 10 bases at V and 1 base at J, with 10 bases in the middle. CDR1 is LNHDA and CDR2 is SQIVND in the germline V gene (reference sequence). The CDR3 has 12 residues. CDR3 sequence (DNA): TGTGCCATTTCTCAGGGGAACACTGAAGCTTTCTTT. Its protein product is CAISQGNTEAFF.

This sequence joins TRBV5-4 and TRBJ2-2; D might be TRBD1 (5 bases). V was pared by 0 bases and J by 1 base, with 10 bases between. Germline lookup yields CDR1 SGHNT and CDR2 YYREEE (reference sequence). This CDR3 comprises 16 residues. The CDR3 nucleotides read TGTGCCAGCAGCTTGGCGTGGGGCGAGAACACCGGGGAGCTGTTTTTT. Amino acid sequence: CASSLAWGENTGELFF. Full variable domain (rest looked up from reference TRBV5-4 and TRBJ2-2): ETGVTQSPTHLIKTRGQQVTLRCSSQSGHNTVSWYQQALGQGPQFIFQYYREEENGRGNFPPRFSGLQFPNYSSELNVNALELDDSALYLCASSLAWGENTGELFFGEGSRLTVL.

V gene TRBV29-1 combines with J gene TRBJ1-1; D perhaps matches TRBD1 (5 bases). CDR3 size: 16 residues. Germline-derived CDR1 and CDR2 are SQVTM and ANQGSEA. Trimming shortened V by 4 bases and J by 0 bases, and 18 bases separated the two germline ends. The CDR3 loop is CSVGAGGVWMNTEAFF. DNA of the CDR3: TGCAGCGTTGGCGCTGGGGGAGTCTGGATGAACACTGAAGCTTTCTTT.

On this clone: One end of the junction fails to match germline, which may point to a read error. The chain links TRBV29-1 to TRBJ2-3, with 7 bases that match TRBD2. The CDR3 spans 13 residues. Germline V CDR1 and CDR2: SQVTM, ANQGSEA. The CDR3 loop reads CRVGGGSTDTQYF. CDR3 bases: TGCAGGGTTGGGGGGGGGAGCACAGATACGCAGTATTTT.

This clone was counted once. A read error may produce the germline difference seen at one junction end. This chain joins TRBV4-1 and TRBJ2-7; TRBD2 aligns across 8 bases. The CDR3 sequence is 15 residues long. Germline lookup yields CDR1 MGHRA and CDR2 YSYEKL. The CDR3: CASTQLPGGAYEQYF. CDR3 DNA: TGCGCCAGCACCCAACTCCCCGGGGGGGCCTACGAGCAGTACTTC.